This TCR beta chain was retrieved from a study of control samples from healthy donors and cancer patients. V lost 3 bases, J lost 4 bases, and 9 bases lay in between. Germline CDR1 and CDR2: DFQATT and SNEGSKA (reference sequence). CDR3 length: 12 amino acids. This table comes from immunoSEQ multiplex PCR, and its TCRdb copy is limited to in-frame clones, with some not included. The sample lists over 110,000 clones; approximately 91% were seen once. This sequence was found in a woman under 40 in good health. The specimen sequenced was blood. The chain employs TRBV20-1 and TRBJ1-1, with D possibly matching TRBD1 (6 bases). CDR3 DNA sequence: TGCAGTGCTAGTTTACAGGGCACTGAAGCTTTCTTT. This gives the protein CSASLQGTEAFF.